These 30 T cell receptor beta chains were sequenced from one sample in a study of blood T cell repertoires in COVID-19. Assay used: immunoSEQ multiplex PCR; TCRdb lists only in-frame clones, some missing. The table has more than 200,000 clones, about 90% seen once. The sequencing sample was made of PBMCs or T cells enriched from blood (not recorded which). Source of these receptors: a woman in her 30s with acute COVID-19.

This clone was observed a single time. The rearrangement joins TRBV28 to TRBJ1-3; possible D gene TRBD1, 6 bases. This CDR3 has 15 residues. The germline CDR1 and CDR2 sequences are MDHEN and SYDVKM. The V gene lost 7 bases and the J gene lost 2 bases, with 15 bases spanning the gap. CDR3 bases: TGTGCCAGCACCCTAAGGACAGTGGCTGGAAACACCATATATTTT. Amino acids: CASTLRTVAGNTIYF. Looking up the rest from reference TRBV28 and TRBJ1-3 gives the full variable domain: DVKVTQSSRYLVKRTGEKVFLECVQDMDHENMFWYRQDPGLGLRLIYFSYDVKMKEKGDIPEGYSVSREKKERFSLILESASTNQTSMYLCASTLRTVAGNTIYFGEGSWLTVV.

This chain's CDR3 is CAWEKGRADTEAFF. CDR3 bases: TGTGCCTGGGAGAAGGGGCGCGCGGACACTGAAGCTTTCTTT. The chain uses TRBV30 and TRBJ1-1; a possible D gene is TRBD1 (5 bases). The V gene's germline CDR1 is GTSNPN and CDR2 SVGIG (reference sequence). V was clipped by 5 bases and J by 3 bases, with 16 bases between them. The CDR3 runs 14 residues.

The V gene is TRBV4-3, the J gene TRBJ2-1, with D possibly being TRBD2 (5 bases). Trimming removed 4 bases from V and 6 bases from J, with 13 bases in between. Germline lookup yields CDR1 LGHNA and CDR2 YSLEER. CDR3 length: 14 residues. This CDR3 reads CASSLARVTNEQFF. In nucleotides, the CDR3 is TGCGCCAGCAGCCTCGCGAGGGTGACCAATGAGCAGTTCTTC.

The V call is TRBV6-5, the J call TRBJ1-6; no definite D call. CDR3 size: 12 residues. Germline V gene data show CDR1 as MNHEY and CDR2 as SVGAGI. The V gene lost 6 bases and the J gene lost 7 bases, with 7 bases spanning the gap. CDR3 in DNA: TGTGCCAGCAGGGCAGAAAATTCACCCCTCCACTTT. It specifies CASRAENSPLHF.

The rearrangement uses TRBV30 and TRBJ1-5; D gene ambiguous. Germline CDR1 GTSNPN, CDR2 SVGIG (reference sequence). With 3 bases removed from V and 3 bases from J, the gap between germline ends came to 12 bases. The CDR3 contains 14 residues. The CDR3, as DNA: TGTGCCTGGAGCGGAGGTAGTTACAATCAGCCCCAGCATTTT. Translating it yields CAWSGGSYNQPQHF.

This chain joins TRBV7-2 and TRBJ1-5, with 9 bases identical to TRBD1. The ends lost 6 bases at V and 5 bases at J; junction bases unmatched: 8. The CDR3 runs 15 residues. Per germline, CDR1 SGHTA and CDR2 FQGNSA. CDR3 amino acids: CASSWTGARYQPQHF. DNA of the CDR3: TGTGCCAGCAGTTGGACAGGGGCGAGGTATCAGCCCCAGCATTTT.

The chain joins TRBV30 to TRBJ1-5; 7 bases line up with TRBD1. The CDR3 runs 13 residues. Unmatched junction bases numbered 15, after V lost 8 bases and J lost 11 bases. The germline gives CDR1 GTSNPN, CDR2 SVGIG (reference sequence). Here the CDR3 DNA reads TGTGCCACAGGGGCAGGGGGGCCCATGGCCCAGCATTTT. This codes for CATGAGGPMAQHF. Variable domain in full (rest from reference TRBV30 and TRBJ1-5): SQTIHQWPATLVQPVGSPLSLECTVEGTSNPNLYWYRQAAGRGLQLLFYSVGIGQISSEVPQNLSASRPQDRQFILSSKKLLLSDSGFYLCATGAGGPMAQHFGDGTRLSIL.

The J gene is TRBJ2-2, the V gene TRBV3-1 (or the pseudogene TRBV3-2); TRBD2 is a possible D gene (6 bases). This CDR3 contains 15 residues. Germline V gene data show CDR1 as LGHDT and CDR2 as YNNKEL (reference sequence). Trimming removed 5 bases from V and 4 bases from J, with 14 bases in between. As DNA, the CDR3 is TGTGCCAGCAGCAAGGAGGCGGGACCCACCGGGGAGCTGTTTTTT. Its protein is CASSKEAGPTGELFF.

The CDR3 spells CASSLGLAAQETQYF. The CDR3 DNA sequence: TGTGCCAGCAGTCTGGGACTAGCGGCCCAAGAGACCCAGTACTTC. This rearrangement joins TRBV28 to TRBJ2-5; TRBD2 aligns across 11 bases. The germline gives CDR1 MDHEN, CDR2 SYDVKM. J lost 1 base, V lost 5 bases, and 3 bases had no gene match. This CDR3 spans 15 amino acids.

This sequence joins TRBV5-5 and TRBJ1-1, with D hard to call. The CDR3 extends over 15 amino acids. Germline V gives CDR1 SGHKS, CDR2 YYEKEE (reference sequence). The V end lost 4 bases, the J end lost 4 bases, and 17 bases lay between the germline ends. The CDR3 nucleotides read TGTGCCAGCAGCGAAGATTTCGGGTTTTTCACTGAAGCTTTCTTT. Its translation is CASSEDFGFFTEAFF.

Comment on this clone: At the DNA level, this CDR3 is encoded by other sequences in the same sample as well. Here the CDR3 DNA reads TGCGCCAGCAGCCAAGAAACGGGCTACGAGCAGTACTTC. As protein: CASSQETGYEQYF. The V and J genes are TRBV4-1 and TRBJ2-7; unclear D gene. The length of the CDR3 is 13 residues. Trimming left V 0 bases short and J 3 bases short, with 6 bases between. Germline V lookup: CDR1 MGHRA, CDR2 YSYEKL.

The chain uses TRBV5-1 and TRBJ2-3, with D tentatively TRBD1 (6 bases). The germline V and J ends were trimmed by 3 bases and 1 base, with 12 bases remaining between them. Germline V gives CDR1 SGHRS, CDR2 YFSETQ. The CDR3 length is 15 residues. The CDR3: CASSYRDTRTDTQYF. The CDR3 bases are TGCGCCAGCAGCTACCGGGACACCCGCACAGATACGCAGTATTTT.

The chain is built from TRBV6-2 or TRBV6-3 and TRBJ2-1; D is ambiguous. The germline CDR1 and CDR2 sequences are MNHEY and SVGEGT. Deletions cut 0 bases from V and 4 bases from J, with 13 bases between. This CDR3 spans 16 amino acids. CDR3 sequence: CASSYSESTPYNEQFF. The CDR3 region has the DNA TGTGCCAGCAGTTACTCAGAGTCTACCCCGTACAATGAGCAGTTCTTC.

V and J are TRBV5-1 and TRBJ2-7; weak D call: TRBD1 (5 bases). The germline gives CDR1 SGHRS, CDR2 YFSETQ. V was trimmed by 4 bases and J by 0 bases, leaving 20 bases between them. The CDR3 is 17 amino acids. The CDR3 nucleotides read TGCGCCAGCAGCGTGGGGCCTCTTAGTAGGAGCTCCTACGAGCAGTACTTC. Its translation: CASSVGPLSRSSYEQYF.

This chain joins TRBV30 and TRBJ1-1, with 10 bases fitting TRBD1. Germline trimming cut 3 bases from V and 10 bases from J; bases unmatched to any gene: 23. In germline, CDR1 is GTSNPN, CDR2 SVGIG (reference sequence). This CDR3 has 18 amino acids. The CDR3 nucleotides read TGTGCCTGGAGCCCGAAGGCCACTGGACAGGGGGTCCCATTTAGAGCTTTCTTT. This codes for CAWSPKATGQGVPFRAFF.

The V gene is TRBV7-9, the J gene TRBJ1-2; D is perhaps TRBD1 (5 bases). Per the germline V gene, CDR1 is SEHNR and CDR2 is FQNEAQ (reference sequence). The ends were cut back, 5 bases at V and 10 bases at J, with 20 bases in the middle. CDR3 length: 14 amino acids. The CDR3 region is CASSPSGGIGDYTF. The CDR3 nucleotides are TGTGCCAGCAGCCCAAGTGGGGGGATCGGGGACTACACCTTC.

The V and J genes are TRBV19 and TRBJ2-1, with TRBD2 as a possible D gene (7 bases). Trimming stripped 7 bases from V and 10 bases from J, with 23 bases between. The CDR3 consists of 15 residues. The germline gives CDR1 LNHDA, CDR2 SQIVND (reference sequence). CDR3 in amino acids: CASTPQGGGAGEQFF. CDR3 bases: TGTGCCAGTACCCCTCAGGGAGGGGGGGCCGGGGAGCAGTTCTTC.

The chain employs TRBV10-1 and TRBJ1-5; tentatively, D is TRBD1 (5 bases). Trimming cost V 7 bases and J 2 bases, with 15 bases left between them. This CDR3 is built from 15 residues. Germline lookup yields CDR1 WNHNN and CDR2 SYGVQD (reference sequence). This chain's CDR3 is CASIRGGGCNQPQHF. CDR3 DNA: TGCGCCAGCATACGGGGGGGAGGATGCAATCAGCCCCAGCATTTT.

CDR3 in DNA: TGTGCCAGCAGCCAGACTAGCGGATACTACGAGCAGTACTTC. It yields the protein CASSQTSGYYEQYF. The chain carries TRBV5-6 and TRBJ2-7, with 9 bases matching TRBD2. The CDR3 contains 14 residues. Germline values: CDR1 SGHDT, CDR2 YYEEEE. V lost 4 bases, J lost 3 bases, and 5 bases stayed unmatched.

V is TRBV9 and J is TRBJ2-2; 11 nucleotides match TRBD1. The CDR3 runs to 14 residues. Germline V lookup: CDR1 SGDLS, CDR2 YYNGEE. With V trimmed by 6 bases and J by 6 bases, 4 bases remained unmatched. CDR3 nucleotides: TGTGCCAGCACGGGACAGGGGGACCCCGGGGAGCTGTTTTTT. Encoded protein: CASTGQGDPGELFF.

This chain connects TRBV28 to TRBJ1-2; TRBD1 matches 7 bases. The ends lost 3 bases at V and 8 bases at J; junction bases unmatched: 12. The CDR3 has 15 amino acids. CDR1 and CDR2 from the germline V gene are MDHEN and SYDVKM. The CDR3, as DNA: TGTGCCAGCAGTTTGACGGGGACAGATACTATGGGCTACACCTTC. Its protein is CASSLTGTDTMGYTF.

The gene calls are TRBV10-2 and TRBJ1-3; the D is unclear. CDR1 is WSHSY and CDR2 is SAAADI in the germline V gene. V was trimmed by 4 bases and J by 0 bases, leaving 10 bases between them. This CDR3 has 15 residues. CDR3 nucleotides: TGCGCCAGCAGTGCGGACGGGAACTCTGGAAACACCATATATTTT. Translated: CASSADGNSGNTIYF.

This chain connects TRBV11-2 to TRBJ2-7, with 14 bases aligning to TRBD2. The CDR3 sequence is 16 residues long. Germline trimming cut 7 bases from V and 5 bases from J; bases unmatched to any gene: 10. Germline V gives CDR1 SGHAT, CDR2 FQNNGV. CDR3 DNA: TGTGCCAGCAAGACTAGCGGGGGGGCCAAAGTCGACGAGCAGTACTTC. Translation gives CASKTSGGAKVDEQYF.

The chain uses TRBV7-9 and TRBJ2-1, with 9 bases lining up with TRBD1. CDR3 length: 19 amino acids. The V gene's germline CDR1 is SEHNR and CDR2 FQNEAQ (reference sequence). Trimming took 2 bases from V and 5 from J; bases not matched to a gene: 16. CDR3 coding DNA: TGTGCCAGCAGCTTAAGCGGGTACCCCCGGGACAGGGCGAACAATGAGCAGTTCTTC. Its translation: CASSLSGYPRDRANNEQFF.

This clone was picked up a small number of times. The same CDR3 arises from other DNA sequences in this sample as well. V gene TRBV30 combines with J gene TRBJ1-1, with unresolved D. Trimming took 0 bases from V and 2 from J, leaving 4 bases between them. Germline V gene data show CDR1 as GTSNPN and CDR2 as SVGIG (reference sequence). This CDR3 is 12 amino acids long. DNA of the CDR3: TGTGCCTGGAGTGTGTCTAACACTGAAGCTTTCTTT. This gives the protein CAWSVSNTEAFF.

The gene calls are TRBV6-5 and TRBJ1-1, with no clear D. There are 14 residues in the CDR3. Germline V gene sequence: CDR1 MNHEY, CDR2 SVGAGI. The V end lost 7 bases, the J end lost 5 bases, and 17 bases lay between the germline ends. The CDR3 spells CASNSPGGGTEAFF. CDR3 nucleotide sequence: TGTGCCAGCAACTCTCCGGGTGGCGGAACTGAAGCTTTCTTT.

The rearrangement joins TRBV7-2 to TRBJ2-1; TRBD2 aligns across 10 bases. The CDR3 is 15 amino acids. Losses at the gene ends were 5 bases for V and 5 bases for J; bases not matched to a gene: 6. Germline CDR1 and CDR2: SGHTA and FQGNSA. CDR3 region: CASSLSGGAHNEQFF. CDR3 DNA: TGTGCCAGCAGCCTAAGCGGGGGGGCCCACAATGAGCAGTTCTTC.

This clone was observed at least ten times. The rearrangement joins TRBV19 to TRBJ2-2, with 14 bases matching TRBD2. The germline CDR1 and CDR2 sequences are LNHDA and SQIVND (reference sequence). The CDR3 spans 18 residues. The junction had 9 bases not matched to a gene; V was cut back by 7 bases and J by 2 bases. The CDR3 protein is CASTLLGLAGANTGELFF. The DNA of the CDR3 is TGTGCCAGTACCCTGTTGGGACTAGCGGGGGCTAACACCGGGGAGCTGTTTTTT. The full variable domain, in which reference TRBV19 and TRBJ2-2 provide the parts outside the CDR3, is DGGITQSPKYLFRKEGQNVTLSCEQNLNHDAMYWYRQDPGQGLRLIYYSQIVNDFQKGDIAEGYSVSREKKESFPLTVTSAQKNPTAFYLCASTLLGLAGANTGELFFGEGSRLTVL.

This rearrangement joins TRBV9 to TRBJ1-4, with 7 bases lining up with TRBD1. J lost 5 bases, V lost 0 bases, and 7 bases had no gene match. CDR1 SGDLS and CDR2 YYNGEE come from the germline V gene. This CDR3 is 16 amino acids long. Here the CDR3 DNA reads TGTGCCAGCAGCGTAGCCGCACAGGGGTTCAATGAAAAACTGTTTTTT. Translating gives CASSVAAQGFNEKLFF. Together with reference TRBV9 and TRBJ1-4, the CDR3 gives the full variable domain: DSGVTQTPKHLITATGQRVTLRCSPRSGDLSVYWYQQSLDQGLQFLIQYYNGEERAKGNILERFSAQQFPDLHSELNLSSLELGDSALYFCASSVAAQGFNEKLFFGSGTQLSVL.

The chain uses TRBV27 and TRBJ2-7, with D possibly being TRBD1 (5 bases). The CDR3 consists of 14 residues. The V end was cut by 5 bases, the J end by 0 bases, with 11 bases between. The V gene's germline CDR1 is MNHEY and CDR2 SMNVEV (reference sequence). As DNA, the CDR3 is TGTGCCAGCAGTCTTTCAGGGCCCTCCTACGAGCAGTACTTC. This sequence encodes CASSLSGPSYEQYF.